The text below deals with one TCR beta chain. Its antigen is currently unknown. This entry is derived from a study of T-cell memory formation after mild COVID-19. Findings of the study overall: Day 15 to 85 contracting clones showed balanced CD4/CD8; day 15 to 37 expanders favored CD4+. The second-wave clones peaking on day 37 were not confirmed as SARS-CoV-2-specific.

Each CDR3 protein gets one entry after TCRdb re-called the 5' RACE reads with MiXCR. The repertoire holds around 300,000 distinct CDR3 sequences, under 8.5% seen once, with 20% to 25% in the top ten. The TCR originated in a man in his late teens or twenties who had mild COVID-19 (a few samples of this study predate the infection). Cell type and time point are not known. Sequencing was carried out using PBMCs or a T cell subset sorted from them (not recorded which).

CDR3: CASSQDNRIFGRAKNIQYF. CDR3 bases: TGCGCCAGCAGCCAAGATAACAGGATCTTCGGTAGGGCCAAAAACATTCAGTACTTC. This chain joins TRBV4-1 and TRBJ2-4; possible D gene TRBD1, 5 bases. The ends were cut back, 0 bases at V and 1 base at J, with 19 bases in the middle. The CDR3 has 19 residues. Germline loops: CDR1 MGHRA, CDR2 YSYEKL.